This TCR beta chain appears in the sequencing data of a study of T cell repertoires in cytomegalovirus infection. Overall study: An indication of both CMV infection and matching HLA type came from public TCR beta signatures.

Worth noting for this clonotype: Its antigen remains unidentified. The conserved phenylalanine or tryptophan normally closing the CDR3 is absent here, so this likely arose from a read error.

In TCRdb, the reads were re-called with MiXCR into one record per CDR3 protein. Here the sample spans hundreds of thousands of distinct CDR3 sequences, about a third being singletons. The CDR3 contains 14 residues. Trimming shortened V by 6 bases and J by 2 bases, and 11 bases separated the two germline ends. Germline V CDR1 and CDR2: MGHRA, YSYEKL. General study points: The ex vivo response showed dominance by HLA-C-restricted CMV-specific TCR beta clonotypes. Summed frequency of public TCR beta families distinguished CMV carriers with the relevant HLA.

The chain links TRBV4-1 to TRBJ2-1; D is possibly TRBD2 (6 bases). The receptor comes from a human donor in good health (CMV status not recorded). Some clones in this sample may be carry-over from other donors' samples. The sequenced material came from PBMCs. The DNA for the CDR3 is TGCGCCAGCAGTTCGGCTAGCGCCTACAATGAGCAGTTCTTA. It translates to CASSSASAYNEQFL.